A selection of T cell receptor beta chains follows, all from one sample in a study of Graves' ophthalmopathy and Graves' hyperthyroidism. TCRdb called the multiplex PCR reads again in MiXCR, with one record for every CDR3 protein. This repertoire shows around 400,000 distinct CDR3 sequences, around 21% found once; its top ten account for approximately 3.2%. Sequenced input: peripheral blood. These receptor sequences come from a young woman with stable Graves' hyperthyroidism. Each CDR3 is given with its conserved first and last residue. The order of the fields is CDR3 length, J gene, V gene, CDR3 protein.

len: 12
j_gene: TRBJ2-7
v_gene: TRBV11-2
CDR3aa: CASSFMGTEQYF

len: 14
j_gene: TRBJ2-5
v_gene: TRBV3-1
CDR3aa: CASSSPALQETQYF

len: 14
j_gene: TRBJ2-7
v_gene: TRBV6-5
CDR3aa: CASSYDREGYEQYF

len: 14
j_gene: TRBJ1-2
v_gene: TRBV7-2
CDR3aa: CASSPRGGIYGYTF

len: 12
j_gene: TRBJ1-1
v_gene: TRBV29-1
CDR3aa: CSGGTGDTEAFF

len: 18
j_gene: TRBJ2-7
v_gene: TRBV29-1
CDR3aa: CSVEDRGTRTSGYYEQYF

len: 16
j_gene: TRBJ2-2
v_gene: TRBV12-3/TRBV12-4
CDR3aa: CASSFRADRNTGELFF

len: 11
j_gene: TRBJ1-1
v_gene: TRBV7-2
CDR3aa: CASSLRGDAFF

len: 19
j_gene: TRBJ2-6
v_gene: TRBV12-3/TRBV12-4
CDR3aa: CASSSPRDRGFTGANVLTF

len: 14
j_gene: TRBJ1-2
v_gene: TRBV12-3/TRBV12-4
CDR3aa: CASSWADRVNGYTF

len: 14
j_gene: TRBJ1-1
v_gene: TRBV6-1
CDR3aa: CASTSGYMNTEAFF

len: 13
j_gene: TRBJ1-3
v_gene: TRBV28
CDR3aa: CASSPIGGDTIYF

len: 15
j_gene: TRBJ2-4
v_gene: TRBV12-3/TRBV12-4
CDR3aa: CASSLDDGQKNIQYF

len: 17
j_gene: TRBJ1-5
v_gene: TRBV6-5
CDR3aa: CASSYLTGTGNNQPQHF

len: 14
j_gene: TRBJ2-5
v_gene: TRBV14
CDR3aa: CASSPLVGQETQYF

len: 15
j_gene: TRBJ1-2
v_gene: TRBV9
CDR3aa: CASSGPDRVVYGYTF

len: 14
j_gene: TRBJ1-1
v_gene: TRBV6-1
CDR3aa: CASSGRQGTPEAFF

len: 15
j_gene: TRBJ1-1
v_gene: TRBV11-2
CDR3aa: CASSLLGTINTEAFF

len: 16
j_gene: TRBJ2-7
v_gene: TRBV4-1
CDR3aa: CASSQDSPGFSYEQYF

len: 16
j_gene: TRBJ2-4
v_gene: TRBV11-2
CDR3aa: CASKVGTSGYQNIKYF

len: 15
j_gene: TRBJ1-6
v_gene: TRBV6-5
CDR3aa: CASSSSGASDSPLHF

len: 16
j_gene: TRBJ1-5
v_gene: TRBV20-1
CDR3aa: CSASRPLAGGNQPQHF

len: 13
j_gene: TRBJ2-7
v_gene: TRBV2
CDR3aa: CAGTSGGPYEQYF

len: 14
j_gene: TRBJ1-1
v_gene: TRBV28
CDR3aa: CASSAQVPNTEAFF